This T cell receptor (beta chain) originates from a study of cytomegalovirus exposure and HLA in healthy donors. Study-level points and caveats: Cytomegalovirus status was reportedly diagnosed by the classifier with high specificity and sensitivity. Later analysis suggested most CMV-associated TCR beta chains were HLA-restricted. A later analysis found common viral pathogens apparently linked to several of the most significant clusters.

As to this clone: What it binds is not known.

Researchers ran the PCR with 60 Vbeta and 13 Jbeta primers. Assay used: immunoSEQ multiplex PCR; TCRdb lists only in-frame clones, some missing. The sample consists of over 70,000 clones, about 66% of them appearing once. This TCR came from a man aged 30-40 years in good health and CMV-seronegative. Sequenced input: PBMCs.

CDR3 amino acids: CASSVDWSEQYF. The CDR3 DNA sequence: TGCGCCAGCAGCGTTGACTGGAGCGAGCAGTACTTC. The chain is built from TRBV5-1 and TRBJ2-7; D unresolved. Looked up from germline, CDR1 is SGHRS and CDR2 is YFSETQ. The CDR3 consists of 12 residues. Trimming shortened V by 4 bases and J by 6 bases, and 11 bases separated the two germline ends.